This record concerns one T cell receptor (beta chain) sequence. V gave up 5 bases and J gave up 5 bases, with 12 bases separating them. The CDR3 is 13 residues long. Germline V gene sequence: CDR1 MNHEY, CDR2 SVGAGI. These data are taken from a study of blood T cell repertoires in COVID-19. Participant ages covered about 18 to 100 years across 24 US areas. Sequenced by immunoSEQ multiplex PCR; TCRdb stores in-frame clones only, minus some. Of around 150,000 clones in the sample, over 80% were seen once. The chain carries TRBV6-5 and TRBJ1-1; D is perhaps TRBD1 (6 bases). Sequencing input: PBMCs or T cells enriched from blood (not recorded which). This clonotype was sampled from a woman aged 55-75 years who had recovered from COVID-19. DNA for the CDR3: TGTGCCAGCAGTACAATAAGGGGGACTGAAGCTTTCTTT. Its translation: CASSTIRGTEAFF.